This record looks at one TCR beta chain sequence and its context. The source of the sample is a study of T-cell memory formation after mild COVID-19. Study-wide background: Largely, the TCR clusters proved donor specific.

The CDR3 spans 13 residues. Germline V gene sequence: CDR1 MNHEY, CDR2 SVGEGT. Between the trimmed V and J ends, which lost 0 bases and 4 bases, there was a span of 7 bases. TCR alpha and TCR beta cDNA libraries with sample barcodes and UMIs came from 5'RACE using constant-segment primers. Each CDR3 protein is one row after TCRdb ran MiXCR on the 5' RACE reads. The sample shows around 500,000 distinct CDR3 sequences, 15% to 20% of them seen only once. The clonotype originates from an adult woman who had mild COVID-19 (a few samples of this study predate the infection). Cell type and time point are not known. This rearrangement joins TRBV6-2 or TRBV6-3 to TRBJ2-7; no clear D. Source material: PBMCs or a T cell subset sorted from them (not recorded which). The CDR3 DNA follows: TGTGCCAGCAGTTACTCAAGTGTATACGAGCAGTACTTC. Its translation: CASSYSSVYEQYF.